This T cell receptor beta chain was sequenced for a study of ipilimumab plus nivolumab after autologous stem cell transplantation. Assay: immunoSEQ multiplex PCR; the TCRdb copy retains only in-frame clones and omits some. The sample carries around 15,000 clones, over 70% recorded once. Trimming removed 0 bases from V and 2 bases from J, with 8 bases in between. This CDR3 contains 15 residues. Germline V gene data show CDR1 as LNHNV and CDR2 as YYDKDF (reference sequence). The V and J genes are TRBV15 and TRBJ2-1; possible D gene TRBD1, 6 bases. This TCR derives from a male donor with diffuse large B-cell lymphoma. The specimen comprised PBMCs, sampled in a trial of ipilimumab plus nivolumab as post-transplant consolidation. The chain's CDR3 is CATSRDRQAYNEQFF. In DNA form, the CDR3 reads TGTGCCACCAGCAGAGATAGACAGGCCTACAATGAGCAGTTCTTC.